The text below deals with one T cell receptor (beta chain). Antigen unknown. Germline V gene sequence: CDR1 MNHEY, CDR2 SVGAGI. The CDR3 contains 13 residues. An amount of 3500 ng of total RNA was used for each TCR library. Nested PCRs of 16 and 9 cycles, two in total, were run on TCRalpha and TCRbeta cDNA. TCRdb re-called the 5' RACE reads; every CDR3 protein appears as one record, without DNA. The sample totals approximately 420,000 distinct CDR3 sequences; its top ten clones hold approximately 2.3%. The data are from a study of monozygotic twins with inflammatory bowel disease. Study-level results: Lower TCRbeta diversity (inverse Simpson) was seen in IBD patients than in healthy co-twins.

What was sequenced was blood. This TCR was sampled from a human donor with ulcerative colitis or Crohn's disease, or a healthy co-twin of an affected twin (not recorded which). The genes are TRBV6-5 and TRBJ1-1. The CDR3 protein is CASRRVMNTEAFF.